A single sample is the source of the 5 T cell receptor beta chains below, sequenced in a study of T cells in Graves' hyperthyroidism and ophthalmopathy. The CDR3 regions of TCR beta were amplified from RNA transcripts. A set of HTBI primers served as the primers for a first-round RT-PCR of the TCR CDR3. TCRdb re-called the multiplex PCR reads through MiXCR, storing one row per CDR3 protein. The repertoire has under 350,000 distinct CDR3 sequences, approximately 14% of them found once; the top ten carry 7.9%. Material: blood. The receptors originated from a woman in her forties with Graves' hyperthyroidism.

This clonotype was seen repeatedly, ten times or more. The rearrangement joins TRBV30 to TRBJ2-1; unclear D gene. CDR1 GTSNPN and CDR2 SVGIG come from the germline V gene (reference sequence). The V gene lost 2 bases and the J gene lost 1 base, with 12 bases spanning the gap. CDR3 length: 15 amino acids. CDR3 sequence reads: CAWSPIGSSYNEQFF. Here the CDR3 DNA reads TGTGCCTGGAGTCCCATAGGGTCTTCCTACAATGAGCAGTTCTTC. Drawing the rest from reference TRBV30 and TRBJ2-1, the complete variable domain is SQTIHQWPATLVQPVGSPLSLECTVEGTSNPNLYWYRQAAGRGLQLLFYSVGIGQISSEVPQNLSASRPQDRQFILSSKKLLLSDSGFYLCAWSPIGSSYNEQFFGPGTRLTVL.

This CDR3 reads CASSALPLGIGNRELFF. In nucleotides, the CDR3 is TGTGCCAGCAGCGCACTTCCTCTAGGAATAGGTAACCGGGAGCTGTTTTTT. The chain has TRBV5-6 and TRBJ2-2; D unclear. The germline V gene encodes CDR1 SGHDT and CDR2 YYEEEE. Between the trimmed V and J ends, which lost 4 bases and 9 bases, there was a span of 25 bases. There are 17 residues in the CDR3.

Regarding this clonotype: This may come from a read error, since a much larger clone is one base off. V gene TRBV5-6 combines with J gene TRBJ2-3, with 12 nucleotides matching TRBD2. V trimming: 4 bases; J trimming: 4 bases; junction bases outside the gene matches: 13. Germline V gives CDR1 SGHDT, CDR2 YYEEEE. This CDR3 contains 18 residues. CDR3 amino acids: CASSPPSGRELVADTQYF. The CDR3 nucleotides read TGTGCCAGCAGCCCGCCTAGCGGGAGGGAGTTGGTGGCAGATACGCAGTATTTT.

In this sample, this clonotype turned up many times. This chain connects TRBV29-1 to TRBJ1-4; the D gene is possibly TRBD1 (6 bases). CDR1 and CDR2 from the germline V gene are SQVTM and ANQGSEA. This CDR3 is 13 amino acids long. The V end was cut by 4 bases, the J end by 13 bases, with 19 bases between. CDR3 sequence reads: CSVGGGALQGLFF. The CDR3 DNA is TGCAGCGTTGGCGGGGGGGCGTTACAGGGACTGTTTTTT.

The chain's CDR3 is CASSPGRPPPDTQYF. The CDR3 coding sequence is TGTGCCAGCAGCCCCGGACGACCGCCTCCAGATACGCAGTATTTT. The chain links TRBV6-1 to TRBJ2-3; D ambiguous. With 6 bases removed from V and 4 bases from J, the gap between germline ends came to 17 bases. CDR1 and CDR2 (germline): MNHNS, SASEGT. This CDR3 has 15 amino acids.